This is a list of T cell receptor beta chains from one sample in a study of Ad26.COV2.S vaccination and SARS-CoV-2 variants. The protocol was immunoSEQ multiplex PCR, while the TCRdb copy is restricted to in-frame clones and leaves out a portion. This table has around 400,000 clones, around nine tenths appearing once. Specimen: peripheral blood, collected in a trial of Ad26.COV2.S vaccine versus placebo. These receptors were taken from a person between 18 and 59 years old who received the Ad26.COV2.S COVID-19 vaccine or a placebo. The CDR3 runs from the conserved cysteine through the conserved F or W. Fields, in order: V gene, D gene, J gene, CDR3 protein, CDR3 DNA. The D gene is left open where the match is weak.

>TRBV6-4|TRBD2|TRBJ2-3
CASSDSTGGPDTQYF
TGTGCCAGCAGTGACTCGACGGGAGGGCCAGATACGCAGTATTTT
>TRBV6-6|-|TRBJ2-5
CASSYSPETQYF
TGTGCCAGCAGTTACTCCCCAGAGACCCAGTACTTC
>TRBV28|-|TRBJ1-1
CASSLPFGASPNTEAFF
TGTGCCAGCAGTTTACCGTTCGGGGCTTCACCGAACACTGAAGCTTTCTTT
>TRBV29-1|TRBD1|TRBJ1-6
CSAAQGDNSPLHF
TGCAGCGCCGCCCAGGGGGATAATTCACCCCTCCACTTT
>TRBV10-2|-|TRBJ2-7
CASRPGTLSSYEQYF
TGCGCCAGCAGGCCCGGGACACTCAGCTCCTACGAGCAGTACTTC
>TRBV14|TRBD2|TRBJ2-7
CASGWGGSSYEQYF
TGTGCCAGCGGTTGGGGCGGGAGCTCCTACGAGCAGTACTTC
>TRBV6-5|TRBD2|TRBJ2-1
CASSRPRGGWNEQFF
TGTGCCAGCAGTCGCCCCCGGGGGGGTTGGAATGAGCAGTTCTTC
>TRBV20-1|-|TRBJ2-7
CSASPPRKGVLYEQYF
TGCAGTGCTAGTCCACCCCGGAAGGGGGTCCTTTACGAGCAGTACTTC
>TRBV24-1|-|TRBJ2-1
CATSYENEQFF
TGTGCCACCAGTTATGAAAATGAGCAGTTCTTC
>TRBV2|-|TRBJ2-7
CASSTYGEQYF
TGTGCCAGCAGTACCTATGGCGAGCAGTACTTC
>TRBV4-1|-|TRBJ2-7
CASSHPGVTRPGEQYF
TGCGCCAGCAGCCACCCGGGGGTGACACGTCCCGGGGAGCAGTACTTC
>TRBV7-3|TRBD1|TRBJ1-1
CASRTDRDNTEAFF
TGTGCCAGCAGAACAGACAGGGATAACACTGAAGCTTTCTTT
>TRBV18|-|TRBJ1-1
CASSPLPATMNTEAFF
TGTGCCAGCTCACCACTCCCGGCCACCATGAACACTGAAGCTTTCTTT
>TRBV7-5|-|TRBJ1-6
CARSSNGPIRRGGSYNSPLHF
TGTGCCAGAAGCTCAAACGGGCCGATCCGACGGGGTGGAAGCTATAATTCACCCCTCCACTTT
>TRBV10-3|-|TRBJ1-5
CAISDMSGPQHF
TGTGCCATCAGTGACATGAGTGGGCCCCAGCATTTT
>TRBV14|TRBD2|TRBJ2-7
CASSQLAGDYEQYF
TGTGCCAGCAGCCAACTAGCGGGAGACTACGAGCAGTACTTC
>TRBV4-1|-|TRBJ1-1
CASSHDDSPEAFF
TGCGCCAGCAGCCACGATGACAGTCCTGAAGCTTTCTTT
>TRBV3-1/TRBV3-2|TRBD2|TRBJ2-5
CASSHSGMGETQYF
TGTGCCAGCAGCCACAGCGGGATGGGGGAGACCCAGTACTTC
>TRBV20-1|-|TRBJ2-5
CSARTGQTQYF
TGCAGTGCTAGGACGGGTCAGACCCAGTACTTC
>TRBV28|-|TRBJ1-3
CASSSAGQGNTIYF
TGTGCCAGCAGTTCGGCAGGACAAGGAAACACCATATATTTT
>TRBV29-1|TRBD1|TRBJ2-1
CSVEGPGTGSYNEQFF
TGCAGCGTTGAGGGTCCCGGGACAGGAAGTTACAATGAGCAGTTCTTC
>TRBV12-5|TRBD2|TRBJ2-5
CASGFGLAGNQETQYF
TGTGCTAGTGGTTTCGGACTAGCGGGGAACCAAGAGACCCAGTACTTC
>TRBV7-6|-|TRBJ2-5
CASSLDQRAQETQYF
TGTGCCAGCAGCTTAGATCAGCGGGCCCAAGAGACCCAGTACTTC
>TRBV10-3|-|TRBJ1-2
CAISETGSPNYGYTF
TGTGCCATCAGTGAGACAGGGTCGCCAAACTATGGCTACACCTTC
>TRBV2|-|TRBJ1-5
CASRRSDLSNQPQHF
TGTGCCAGCAGGAGGTCCGATCTTAGCAATCAGCCCCAGCATTTT
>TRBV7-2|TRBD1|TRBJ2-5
CASSTRTGVETQYF
TGTGCCAGCAGCACCCGGACAGGAGTAGAGACCCAGTACTTC
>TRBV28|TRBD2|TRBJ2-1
CASSTTGTSGSKTYNEQFF
TGTGCCAGCAGCACCACCGGGACTAGCGGGAGCAAAACCTACAATGAGCAGTTCTTC
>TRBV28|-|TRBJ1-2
CASRGGTNYGYTF
TGTGCCAGCAGGGGTGGAACTAACTATGGCTACACCTTC
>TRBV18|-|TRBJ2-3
CASSPVSGPSTDTQYF
TGTGCCAGCTCACCCGTTAGTGGGCCTAGCACAGATACGCAGTATTTT
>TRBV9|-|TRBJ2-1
CASSNSPHNEQFF
TGTGCCAGCAGCAACTCCCCCCACAATGAGCAGTTCTTC